The 25 T cell receptor beta chains presented below share a single source sample, sequenced in a study of T cell responses to AZD1222 COVID-19 vaccine. Assay used: immunoSEQ multiplex PCR; TCRdb lists only in-frame clones, some missing. The repertoire holds around 89,000 clones, with 89% as singletons. The sequencing used peripheral blood, collected 28 days after the second AZD1222 dose. Every receptor here comes from an adult who received the AZD1222 COVID-19 vaccine.

The chain recombines TRBV12-3 or TRBV12-4 with TRBJ2-1, with TRBD2 as a possible D gene (5 bases). The CDR3 covers 13 residues. The germline V and J ends were trimmed by 7 bases and 4 bases, with 11 bases remaining between them. The CDR3 bases are TGTGCCAGCACCGACTACACTTACAATGAGCAGTTCTTC. It encodes CASTDYTYNEQFF.

The chain couples TRBV2 to TRBJ2-4; 8 nucleotides agree with TRBD2. This CDR3 is 15 amino acids long. The V gene end was trimmed by 6 bases and the J gene end by 0 bases; junction bases not matched to a gene: 4. CDR1 is SNHLY, CDR2 FYNNEI, per germline. CDR3 in DNA: TGTGCCAGCAGGGGCGGGGGGATAGCCAAAAACATTCAGTACTTC. Translation: CASRGGGIAKNIQYF.

The chain carries TRBV27 and TRBJ1-2; 8 bases fit TRBD1. Germline V gene sequence: CDR1 MNHEY, CDR2 SMNVEV (reference sequence). The CDR3 extends over 14 amino acids. V lost 4 bases to trimming and J lost 4 bases; unmatched junction nucleotides: 5. CDR3 protein: CASSSFDRGYGYTF. Here the CDR3 DNA reads TGTGCCAGCAGTTCGTTCGACAGGGGCTATGGCTACACCTTC.

The rearrangement joins TRBV7-8 to TRBJ2-1; 12 bases agree with TRBD1. Trimming took 10 bases from V and 8 from J; bases not matched to a gene: 9. CDR1 and CDR2 from the germline V gene are SGHVS and FQNEAQ. The CDR3 extends over 14 amino acids. The CDR3 region is CAIEGTGGLDEQFF. CDR3 DNA sequence: TGTGCCATCGAGGGGACAGGGGGCCTAGATGAGCAGTTCTTC.

This clone has just one count. The J gene is TRBJ1-1, the V gene TRBV6-2 or TRBV6-3, with 11 bases lining up with TRBD1. The trim removed 5 bases at V and 7 bases at J, leaving 6 bases unmatched. Germline CDR1 reads MNHEY; CDR2 reads SVGEGT. This CDR3 region has 14 residues. Here the CDR3 DNA reads TGTGCCAGCAGTGGCGGACAGGGGGCTGGTGAAGCTTTCTTT. It specifies CASSGGQGAGEAFF.

The V call is TRBV7-2, the J call TRBJ1-4; D not resolved. The length of the CDR3 is 14 residues. Trimming removed 3 bases from V and 4 bases from J, with 9 bases in between. The germline V gene has CDR1 SGHTA and CDR2 FQGNSA. The CDR3 reads CASSFRRGNEKLFF. DNA of the CDR3: TGTGCCAGCAGCTTTAGGCGTGGTAATGAAAAACTGTTTTTT. Together with reference TRBV7-2 and TRBJ1-4, the CDR3 gives the full variable domain: GAGVSQSPSNKVTEKGKDVELRCDPISGHTALYWYRQSLGQGLEFLIYFQGNSAPDKSGLPSDRFSAERTGGSVSTLTIQRTQQEDSAVYLCASSFRRGNEKLFFGSGTQLSVL.

The chain has TRBV6-4 and TRBJ1-5; D perhaps matches TRBD1 (6 bases). From germline, CDR1 is MRHNA and CDR2 SNTAGT. V shed 4 bases and J shed 3 bases, with 13 bases lying between them. The CDR3 extends over 15 amino acids. The CDR3 sequence: CASSAEGGSNQPQHF. CDR3 DNA sequence: TGTGCCAGCAGTGCCGAGGGGGGTTCCAATCAGCCCCAGCATTTT.

The gene calls are TRBV7-9 and TRBJ1-5; no firm D call. Between the trimmed V and J ends, which lost 0 bases and 6 bases, there was a span of 15 bases. Germline loops: CDR1 SEHNR, CDR2 FQNEAQ (reference sequence). The length of the CDR3 is 16 residues. CDR3 region: CASSLAMLEGSQPQHF. In nucleotides, the CDR3 is TGTGCCAGCAGCTTAGCGATGCTCGAAGGGAGTCAGCCCCAGCATTTT. The variable domain in full, completed from reference TRBV7-9 and TRBJ1-5, reads DTGVSQNPRHKITKRGQNVTFRCDPISEHNRLYWYRQTLGQGPEFLTYFQNEAQLEKSRLLSDRFSAERPKGSFSTLEIQRTEQGDSAMYLCASSLAMLEGSQPQHFGDGTRLSIL.

The chain carries TRBV30 and TRBJ1-1; no reliable D call. The V and J ends lost 4 bases and 5 bases respectively, with 14 bases between them. CDR3 length equals 13 residues. Germline CDR1 and CDR2: GTSNPN and SVGIG (reference sequence). CDR3 DNA: TGTGCCTGGATTCCCGTGGGCCTGACTGAAGCTTTCTTT. As protein: CAWIPVGLTEAFF.

The rearrangement uses TRBV5-1 and TRBJ1-1; D is unresolved. The CDR3 consists of 13 residues. CDR1 and CDR2 (germline): SGHRS, YFSETQ. Between the trimmed V and J ends, which lost 2 bases and 1 base, there was a span of 6 bases. The CDR3 here is CASSFNRNTEAFF. Written as DNA, the CDR3 is TGCGCCAGCAGCTTCAACAGGAACACTGAAGCTTTCTTT.

This clone appeared a single time. This sequence joins TRBV7-8 and TRBJ1-2; a weak D match, TRBD1 (5 bases). CDR1 and CDR2 (germline): SGHVS, FQNEAQ. V lost 2 bases and J 8 bases, leaving 18 bases between the germline ends. The CDR3 spans 15 residues. CDR3 sequence (DNA): TGTGCCAGCAGCTTATCACGTGGCCTCCGGGACGGCTACACCTTC. Translated: CASSLSRGLRDGYTF. Supplemented by reference TRBV7-8 and TRBJ1-2, the full variable domain reads GAGVSQSPRYKVAKRGQDVALRCDPISGHVSLFWYQQALGQGPEFLTYFQNEAQLDKSGLPSDRFFAERPEGSVSTLKIQRTQQEDSAVYLCASSLSRGLRDGYTFGSGTRLTVV.

This chain connects TRBV9 to TRBJ2-7; tentatively, D is TRBD1 (7 bases). V gave up 7 bases and J gave up 5 bases, with 16 bases separating them. The germline CDR1 and CDR2 sequences are SGDLS and YYNGEE. This CDR3 has 13 residues. CDR3 sequence (DNA): TGTGCCAGCGGAGGGACAGCCCCCAACGAGCAGTACTTC. Residues: CASGGTAPNEQYF.

The chain is built from TRBV10-3 and TRBJ2-5, with D possibly being TRBD1 or TRBD2 (5 bases each). Germline V CDR1 and CDR2: ENHRY, SYGVKD. The CDR3 is 13 residues long. Trimming removed 8 bases from V and 2 bases from J, with 12 bases in between. CDR3 loop: CAISGRVQETQYF. In nucleotides, the CDR3 is TGTGCCATCTCGGGGCGGGTACAAGAGACCCAGTACTTC.

The V gene is TRBV7-8, the J gene TRBJ1-1; perhaps TRBD1 as D (6 bases). V gave up 5 bases and J gave up 6 bases, with 16 bases separating them. The CDR3 length is 14 residues. Germline V gene sequence: CDR1 SGHVS, CDR2 FQNEAQ. CDR3 sequence reads: CASSRAGVRAEAFF. The DNA of the CDR3 is TGTGCCAGCAGCCGAGCAGGGGTTCGGGCTGAAGCTTTCTTT.

The chain's CDR3 is CAIRTGGLIVGANVLTF. As DNA, the CDR3 is TGTGCCATCAGGACAGGGGGCTTGATAGTTGGGGCCAACGTCCTGACTTTC. The J gene is TRBJ2-6, the V gene TRBV10-3; 10 positions agree with TRBD1. Germline V gene sequence: CDR1 ENHRY, CDR2 SYGVKD. The CDR3 runs to 17 residues. J lost 3 bases, V lost 6 bases, and 8 bases had no gene match.

CDR3 nucleotide sequence: TGTGCCAGCAGTTTAACAGAAACAAGCTCTGGAAACACCATATATTTT. It encodes CASSLTETSSGNTIYF. The rearrangement joins TRBV28 to TRBJ1-3; D is ambiguous. Between the trimmed V and J ends, which lost 2 bases and 0 bases, there was a span of 11 bases. The CDR3 is 16 residues long. Germline V gene lookup returns CDR1 MDHEN and CDR2 SYDVKM. Using reference TRBV28 and TRBJ1-3 for the parts outside the CDR3, the full variable domain is DVKVTQSSRYLVKRTGEKVFLECVQDMDHENMFWYRQDPGLGLRLIYFSYDVKMKEKGDIPEGYSVSREKKERFSLILESASTNQTSMYLCASSLTETSSGNTIYFGEGSWLTVV.

The chain couples TRBV5-1 to TRBJ1-1, with D perhaps TRBD1 (5 bases). The CDR3 covers 17 residues. Trimming shortened V by 1 base and J by 0 bases, and 16 bases separated the two germline ends. CDR1 and CDR2 (germline): SGHRS, YFSETQ. The DNA of the CDR3 is TGCGCCAGCAGCTTGTACGGGGCAAAGCCTCTGAACACTGAAGCTTTCTTT. This sequence encodes CASSLYGAKPLNTEAFF.

The rearrangement joins TRBV5-1 to TRBJ2-1; no definite D call. In germline, CDR1 is SGHRS, CDR2 YFSETQ. Trimming removed 4 bases at V and 0 bases at J, with 8 bases between. CDR3 length equals 14 residues. Written as DNA, the CDR3 is TGCGCCAGCAGCACCGAGCACTCCTACAATGAGCAGTTCTTC. It specifies CASSTEHSYNEQFF.

The V gene is TRBV7-3, the J gene TRBJ1-2, with D possibly TRBD1 on 6 matching bases. This CDR3 contains 13 residues. CDR1 and CDR2 (germline): SGHTA, FQGTGA. The ends were cut back, 7 bases at V and 6 bases at J, with 15 bases in the middle. Here the CDR3 DNA reads TGTGCCAGCACCATGGACAGCAGGAATGGCTACACCTTC. Protein: CASTMDSRNGYTF. Full variable domain (outside the CDR3, taken from reference TRBV7-3 and TRBJ1-2): GAGVSQTPSNKVTEKGKYVELRCDPISGHTALYWYRQSLGQGPEFLIYFQGTGAADDSGLPNDRFFAVRPEGSVSTLKIQRTERGDSAVYLCASTMDSRNGYTFGSGTRLTVV.

This chain links TRBV5-6 with TRBJ1-1; weak D call: TRBD1 (6 bases). From germline, CDR1 is SGHDT and CDR2 YYEEEE. The CDR3 spans 17 residues. Trimming cost V 1 base and J 5 bases, with 21 bases left between them. The CDR3 is CASSLFLQPGAGTEAFF. The CDR3 DNA reads TGTGCCAGCAGCTTGTTCCTACAGCCGGGGGCGGGTACTGAAGCTTTCTTT.

V gene TRBV5-5 combines with J gene TRBJ1-4; no reliable D call. Per germline, CDR1 SGHKS and CDR2 YYEKEE (reference sequence). The V and J ends lost 3 bases and 8 bases respectively, with 17 bases between them. There are 15 residues in the CDR3. The CDR3, as DNA: TGTGCCAGCAGCTCCTACTCGGGCAGTGCAGAAAAACTGTTTTTT. This translates into CASSSYSGSAEKLFF.

The chain uses TRBV5-6 and TRBJ1-1; no firm D call. This CDR3 spans 13 amino acids. CDR1 and CDR2 (germline): SGHDT, YYEEEE. The V gene lost 4 bases and the J gene lost 1 base, with 8 bases spanning the gap. In DNA, the CDR3 is TGTGCCAGCAGCGCAGACGGGAACACTGAAGCTTTCTTT. It yields the protein CASSADGNTEAFF.

This rearrangement joins TRBV7-9 to TRBJ2-1; D unclear. Germline values: CDR1 SEHNR, CDR2 FQNEAQ (reference sequence). V was cut by 7 bases and J by 4 bases, with 11 bases left in between. This CDR3 has 13 amino acids. CDR3 residues: CASTPANYNEQFF. The CDR3 DNA follows: TGTGCCAGCACCCCGGCAAATTACAATGAGCAGTTCTTC.

This sequence joins TRBV5-1 and TRBJ1-1, with D unresolved. Trimming pared 4 bases from V and 0 bases from J, leaving 13 bases between. The CDR3 spans 15 residues. Germline CDR1 reads SGHRS; CDR2 reads YFSETQ. The CDR3 region is CASSPGGPLNTEAFF. CDR3 DNA: TGCGCCAGCAGCCCCGGTGGACCATTGAACACTGAAGCTTTCTTT.

Here the CDR3 reads CASSPRHNEQFF. Here the CDR3 DNA reads TGTGCCAGCAGTCCGAGGCACAATGAGCAGTTCTTC. The rearrangement joins TRBV6-2 or TRBV6-3 to TRBJ2-1; no firm D call. With 5 bases removed from V and 5 bases from J, the gap between germline ends came to 7 bases. This CDR3 has 12 amino acids. Germline V gene sequence: CDR1 MNHEY, CDR2 SVGEGT.